This T cell receptor (beta chain) was observed in a study of Ad26.COV2.S vaccination and SARS-CoV-2 variants listed by TCRdb under 2021. Background for the entire study: Donors in the vaccine arm were drawn from COV1001, a phase I-IIa trial of Ad26.COV2.S in healthy adults that was multicentre, randomized, double-blind and placebo-controlled. Trial participants were randomized into five groups of five, in which low-dose or high-dose Ad26.COV2.S was given once or twice, or placebo was given on both occasions. A total of 32 samples were included in the TCR-sequenced set, comprising approximately 20 Ad26.COV2.S vaccine recipients, 5 placebo recipients and 8 SARS-CoV-2 convalescent individuals. Blinding of investigators to trial group allocation was maintained during experiments and outcome assessment. Dosing of Ad26.COV2.S was intramuscular, at either 5x10^10 or 1x10^11 viral particles, delivered as one shot or as two shots spaced 56 days apart. TCRbeta repertoire sequencing was used to assess the specificity and breadth of SARS-CoV-2-reactive T cell receptors after Ad26.COV2.S vaccination.

Here is what the overall study found, with its caveats: Substantial breadth of spike-specific CD8+ and CD4+ T cell responses was reported after vaccination. The authors noted that the TCR breadth and depth analyses may have underestimated total T cell responses. Spike-specific TCR breadth was higher in Ad26.COV2.S recipients than in placebo recipients (P = 0.0014). Comparable non-spike TCR breadth was observed between vaccine and placebo recipients, consistent with only spike being contained in the vaccine. The study lacked the statistical power to compare responses across vaccine doses or regimens.

TCRbeta CDR3 regions were sequenced with the immunoSEQ Assay. After extraction, genomic DNA underwent amplification by bias-controlled multiplex PCR, followed by high-throughput sequencing. The study's processing was this. Collapsing and filtering of sequences were performed to quantify the absolute abundance of each unique TCRbeta CDR3 region. Usable DNA was measured by amplifying reference genes present in all nucleated cells, and TCRbeta template counts were normalized to that usable DNA to estimate T cell fraction. Repertoire TCRs were annotated as SARS-CoV-2-specific when V gene, CDR3 amino acid sequence and J gene were exactly matched to a known reactive TCR set. The reference SARS-CoV-2 TCR set was obtained from MIRA and was filtered for enrichment in COVID-19-positive ImmuneCODE repertoires, whereby public or cross-reactive TCRs were removed. Drawing on the MIRA antigens, annotated TCRs were analysed further at the level of specific ORF or position within ORF. Depth was the summed frequency of annotated unique rearrangements, while breadth was defined as annotated unique rearrangements over total unique productive rearrangements. TCR breadth was compared between groups using two-sided Wilcoxon rank-sum tests. Drawn from immuneACCESS, this table holds only the in-frame rearrangements with V and J called that TCRdb kept. Clones are partly lost; checked studies trace under half to an unresolved V gene and leave the rest unexplained. The DNA gave D and trimming, while V, J and clone size come from that table. The sample table lists 440,000 or so clones, about 88% of them with a count of one. The ten largest account for approximately 1.7% of the sample.

According to the study, the label for this sample's treatment or condition signals: around 19 received Ad26.COV2.S at low or high dose, single or two shots; 5 received placebo; per-sample allocation not given. Repertoires of vaccine and placebo recipients were sequenced from samples collected on day 63 after the first injection. Cohort 1b enrolled 20 to 30 adults aged 18-55 years at a single site in Boston, USA, between 29 July and 7 August 2020. Ad26.COV2.S was a replication-incompetent adenovirus type 26 vector that expressed a prefusion-stabilized SARS-CoV-2 spike protein derived from the original Wuhan strain. Trimming takes 6 bases off V and 7 bases off J; junction bases not matched to a gene: 7. Sequences LNHDA (CDR1) and SQIVND (CDR2) are obtained from the germline V gene (reference sequence). The CDR3 goes from the cysteine to the phenylalanine over 15 residues. CDR3 DNA is the only sequence kept; it has 45 bases, read in frame from the first base.

Details on this clone: The antigen it binds to is not known. No qualities accompany the bases; no much larger clone lies one base away.

The material sequenced was peripheral blood, taken in a trial of Ad26.COV2.S vaccine versus placebo. The TCR comes from a person between 18 and 65 years old who received the Ad26.COV2.S COVID-19 vaccine or a placebo. The chain joins TRBV19 to TRBJ2-5; 14 central nucleotides agree with TRBD2. At the DNA level, the sequence is TGTGCCAGTAGGACTAGCGGGAGGGCCATCGGGACCCAGTACTTC. This codes for CASRTSGRAIGTQYF. With all but the CDR3 taken from the reference TRBV19 and TRBJ2-5 genes, the full variable domain is: DGGITQSPKYLFRKEGQNVTLSCEQNLNHDAMYWYRQDPGQGLRLIYYSQIVNDFQKGDIAEGYSVSREKKESFPLTVTSAQKNPTAFYLCASRTSGRAIGTQYFGPGTRLLVL.